These T cell receptor beta chains were read from a single sample in a study of T cell responses to AZD1222 COVID-19 vaccine. Produced via immunoSEQ multiplex PCR; TCRdb's table is partial and in-frame only. This table has roughly 130,000 clones, approximately 83% appearing once. Sequencing used peripheral blood, obtained on day 0 of AZD1222 vaccination. These receptors all stem from an adult in good health. Both conserved end residues are part of each CDR3. A D gene is named only where the DNA matches it firmly. Clone size is shown for a subset of rows, as once, few, many or a class of expanded clone.

j_call: TRBJ1-1; v_call: TRBV4-1; d_call: .; cdr3_length: 16; clone_size: .; cdr3_aa: CASSQDPRSKDPEAFF; cdr3_nt: TGCGCCAGCAGCCAAGATCCTCGGAGTAAGGACCCTGAAGCTTTCTTT
j_call: TRBJ1-5; v_call: TRBV7-9; d_call: .; cdr3_length: 14; clone_size: .; cdr3_aa: CASSPAGRIQPQHF; cdr3_nt: TGTGCCAGCAGCCCCGCGGGACGGATTCAGCCCCAGCATTTT
j_call: TRBJ2-7; v_call: TRBV29-1; d_call: TRBD1; cdr3_length: 13; clone_size: once; cdr3_aa: CSGSGTGSSEQYF; cdr3_nt: TGCAGCGGCTCCGGGACAGGGAGCTCCGAGCAGTACTTC
j_call: TRBJ1-5; v_call: TRBV24-1; d_call: .; cdr3_length: 14; clone_size: .; cdr3_aa: CATSDSNSKGFQHF; cdr3_nt: TGTGCCACCAGTGATTCCAACAGCAAGGGTTTCCAGCATTTT
j_call: TRBJ1-2; v_call: TRBV4-1; d_call: TRBD1; cdr3_length: 16; clone_size: .; cdr3_aa: CASSQGRGQRSYGYTF; cdr3_nt: TGCGCCAGCAGCCAAGGGAGGGGACAGAGGAGCTATGGCTACACCTTC
j_call: TRBJ1-5; v_call: TRBV18; d_call: TRBD1; cdr3_length: 17; clone_size: .; cdr3_aa: CASSPGTGNLGNQPQHF; cdr3_nt: TGTGCCAGCTCTCCTGGGACAGGGAACCTTGGGAATCAGCCCCAGCATTTT
j_call: TRBJ2-2; v_call: TRBV5-4; d_call: TRBD2; cdr3_length: 16; clone_size: .; cdr3_aa: CASSPAGGRSPGELFF; cdr3_nt: TGTGCCAGCAGCCCGGCTGGCGGGAGGTCTCCCGGGGAGCTGTTTTTT
j_call: TRBJ1-1; v_call: TRBV15; d_call: .; cdr3_length: 18; clone_size: .; cdr3_aa: CATSRDNRRGRVNTEAFF; cdr3_nt: TGTGCCACCAGCAGAGATAATCGGCGGGGGAGGGTGAACACTGAAGCTTTCTTT
j_call: TRBJ2-4; v_call: TRBV18; d_call: .; cdr3_length: 13; clone_size: .; cdr3_aa: CASSPPGRNIQYF; cdr3_nt: TGTGCCAGCTCACCACCAGGACGAAACATTCAGTACTTC
j_call: TRBJ2-5; v_call: TRBV5-1; d_call: .; cdr3_length: 15; clone_size: .; cdr3_aa: CASSSGLIGRETQYF; cdr3_nt: TGCGCCAGCAGCTCCGGACTCATCGGTCGGGAGACCCAGTACTTC
j_call: TRBJ1-1; v_call: TRBV19; d_call: .; cdr3_length: 11; clone_size: .; cdr3_aa: CASQGSTEAFF; cdr3_nt: TGTGCCAGTCAGGGGTCCACTGAAGCTTTCTTT
j_call: TRBJ2-5; v_call: TRBV6-2/TRBV6-3; d_call: .; cdr3_length: 14; clone_size: .; cdr3_aa: CASSYAQTQETQYF; cdr3_nt: TGTGCCAGCAGTTACGCGCAGACCCAAGAGACCCAGTACTTC
j_call: TRBJ2-3; v_call: TRBV5-1; d_call: .; cdr3_length: 16; clone_size: .; cdr3_aa: CASSLVGGGITDTQYF; cdr3_nt: TGCGCCAGCAGCTTGGTCGGTGGAGGGATCACAGATACGCAGTATTTT
j_call: TRBJ1-4; v_call: TRBV30; d_call: .; cdr3_length: 11; clone_size: .; cdr3_aa: CAWSGNEKLFF; cdr3_nt: TGTGCCTGGAGTGGTAATGAAAAACTGTTTTTT
j_call: TRBJ2-5; v_call: TRBV9; d_call: TRBD2; cdr3_length: 15; clone_size: .; cdr3_aa: CASSASSGIQETQYF; cdr3_nt: TGTGCCAGCAGCGCCTCTAGCGGGATTCAAGAGACCCAGTACTTC
j_call: TRBJ1-5; v_call: TRBV7-9; d_call: .; cdr3_length: 17; clone_size: few; cdr3_aa: CASSAYRGNREVQPQHF; cdr3_nt: TGTGCCAGCAGCGCCTATCGGGGAAACAGGGAGGTCCAGCCCCAGCATTTT
j_call: TRBJ2-3; v_call: TRBV7-2; d_call: .; cdr3_length: 14; clone_size: .; cdr3_aa: CASNLAGGADTQYF; cdr3_nt: TGTGCCAGCAACCTAGCTGGGGGAGCAGATACGCAGTATTTT
j_call: TRBJ2-5; v_call: TRBV5-6; d_call: .; cdr3_length: 12; clone_size: .; cdr3_aa: CASSLVEETQYF; cdr3_nt: TGTGCCAGCAGCTTGGTAGAAGAGACCCAGTACTTC
j_call: TRBJ2-5; v_call: TRBV9; d_call: TRBD2; cdr3_length: 15; clone_size: .; cdr3_aa: CASSGRTSARETQYF; cdr3_nt: TGTGCCAGCAGCGGGCGGACTAGCGCGAGAGAGACCCAGTACTTC
j_call: TRBJ1-1; v_call: TRBV14; d_call: .; cdr3_length: 13; clone_size: .; cdr3_aa: CASSYQRLTEAFF; cdr3_nt: TGTGCCAGCAGCTACCAGAGGCTCACTGAAGCTTTCTTT
j_call: TRBJ1-5; v_call: TRBV27; d_call: TRBD1; cdr3_length: 19; clone_size: .; cdr3_aa: CASSISPRGQGRCLGSQHF; cdr3_nt: TGTGCCAGCAGCATCTCCCCCCGAGGACAGGGCCGCTGCCTAGGGTCCCAGCATTTT
j_call: TRBJ1-6; v_call: TRBV4-1; d_call: .; cdr3_length: 16; clone_size: .; cdr3_aa: CASSQGSLTRDSPLHF; cdr3_nt: TGCGCCAGCAGCCAAGGTAGCCTAACTAGGGATTCACCCCTCCACTTT
j_call: TRBJ2-7; v_call: TRBV6-4; d_call: .; cdr3_length: 15; clone_size: .; cdr3_aa: CAALPNRTKSYEQYF; cdr3_nt: TGTGCCGCCCTCCCCAACAGGACAAAATCTTACGAGCAGTACTTC
j_call: TRBJ2-1; v_call: TRBV7-3; d_call: TRBD2; cdr3_length: 17; clone_size: few; cdr3_aa: CASSLSPSGSLMNEQFF; cdr3_nt: TGTGCCAGCAGCTTATCTCCTAGCGGGAGTCTAATGAATGAGCAGTTCTTC
j_call: TRBJ1-2; v_call: TRBV18; d_call: .; cdr3_length: 14; clone_size: .; cdr3_aa: CASSPESRDYGYTF; cdr3_nt: TGTGCCAGCTCACCCGAAAGTAGGGACTATGGCTACACCTTC
j_call: TRBJ1-1; v_call: TRBV5-1; d_call: .; cdr3_length: 14; clone_size: .; cdr3_aa: CASSTQPGATEAFF; cdr3_nt: TGCGCCAGCAGCACCCAACCTGGGGCGACTGAAGCTTTCTTT
j_call: TRBJ2-7; v_call: TRBV4-2; d_call: .; cdr3_length: 16; clone_size: .; cdr3_aa: CASSQDQAGSSYEQYF; cdr3_nt: TGTGCCAGCAGCCAAGATCAGGCAGGGTCGTCCTACGAGCAGTACTTC
j_call: TRBJ1-5; v_call: TRBV30; d_call: TRBD1; cdr3_length: 15; clone_size: .; cdr3_aa: CAWSLRTGGSQPQHF; cdr3_nt: TGTGCCTGGAGTCTCCGGACAGGGGGGAGTCAGCCCCAGCATTTT
j_call: TRBJ1-2; v_call: TRBV10-3; d_call: TRBD1; cdr3_length: 15; clone_size: .; cdr3_aa: CAISDRGQGNYGYTF; cdr3_nt: TGTGCCATCAGTGATCGGGGACAGGGTAACTATGGCTACACCTTC
j_call: TRBJ1-3; v_call: TRBV9; d_call: .; cdr3_length: 14; clone_size: .; cdr3_aa: CASSVSRMANTIYF; cdr3_nt: TGTGCCAGCAGCGTCTCCCGAATGGCAAACACCATATATTTT
j_call: TRBJ1-6; v_call: TRBV6-2/TRBV6-3; d_call: .; cdr3_length: 14; clone_size: .; cdr3_aa: CASSFNSQGAPLHF; cdr3_nt: TGTGCCAGCAGTTTCAACTCCCAGGGTGCACCCCTCCACTTT
j_call: TRBJ2-5; v_call: TRBV6-5; d_call: TRBD1; cdr3_length: 15; clone_size: .; cdr3_aa: CASSYSTGVPETQYF; cdr3_nt: TGTGCCAGCAGTTACTCGACAGGGGTCCCCGAGACCCAGTACTTC
j_call: TRBJ2-7; v_call: TRBV4-1; d_call: TRBD2; cdr3_length: 15; clone_size: .; cdr3_aa: CASSQVGLAGYEQYF; cdr3_nt: TGCGCCAGCAGCCAAGTGGGACTAGCTGGCTACGAGCAGTACTTC
j_call: TRBJ1-5; v_call: TRBV19; d_call: .; cdr3_length: 13; clone_size: once; cdr3_aa: CASRSGGVQPQHF; cdr3_nt: TGTGCCAGTAGATCGGGGGGGGTTCAGCCCCAGCATTTT
j_call: TRBJ1-2; v_call: TRBV2; d_call: .; cdr3_length: 13; clone_size: medium-sized; cdr3_aa: CASRSTGFYGYTF; cdr3_nt: TGTGCCAGCAGGTCTACAGGTTTCTATGGCTACACCTTC
j_call: TRBJ2-1; v_call: TRBV7-7; d_call: .; cdr3_length: 14; clone_size: .; cdr3_aa: CASSPGRSYNEQFF; cdr3_nt: TGTGCCAGCAGCCCTGGACGCTCTTACAATGAGCAGTTCTTC
j_call: TRBJ1-4; v_call: TRBV7-9; d_call: .; cdr3_length: 14; clone_size: .; cdr3_aa: CASSRGGVYEKLFF; cdr3_nt: TGTGCCAGCAGCCGTGGGGGCGTATATGAAAAACTGTTTTTT
j_call: TRBJ1-1; v_call: TRBV4-2; d_call: .; cdr3_length: 14; clone_size: .; cdr3_aa: CASSQEAQDTEAFF; cdr3_nt: TGTGCCAGCAGCCAAGAAGCACAGGACACTGAAGCTTTCTTT
j_call: TRBJ1-6; v_call: TRBV5-1; d_call: .; cdr3_length: 15; clone_size: few; cdr3_aa: CASSGGHSLNSPLHF; cdr3_nt: TGCGCCAGCAGCGGGGGACACTCCCTTAATTCACCCCTCCACTTT
j_call: TRBJ2-3; v_call: TRBV7-2; d_call: .; cdr3_length: 17; clone_size: .; cdr3_aa: CASSLVSVRRRTDTQYF; cdr3_nt: TGTGCCAGCAGCTTAGTCAGCGTGAGGCGACGCACAGATACGCAGTATTTT
j_call: TRBJ2-3; v_call: TRBV5-1; d_call: TRBD2; cdr3_length: 18; clone_size: once; cdr3_aa: CASSLLAGGIRSTDTQYF; cdr3_nt: TGCGCCAGCAGCCTACTAGCGGGGGGGATCCGTAGCACAGATACGCAGTATTTT
j_call: TRBJ1-5; v_call: TRBV5-1; d_call: TRBD1; cdr3_length: 16; clone_size: .; cdr3_aa: CASSLRGQGAGQPQHF; cdr3_nt: TGCGCCAGCAGCTTGAGGGGTCAGGGGGCAGGGCAGCCCCAGCATTTT
j_call: TRBJ2-1; v_call: TRBV24-1; d_call: TRBD2; cdr3_length: 16; clone_size: few; cdr3_aa: CATSATTSGGGNEQFF; cdr3_nt: TGTGCCACCAGTGCCACGACTAGCGGGGGCGGAAATGAGCAGTTCTTC
j_call: TRBJ1-1; v_call: TRBV7-3; d_call: .; cdr3_length: 13; clone_size: .; cdr3_aa: CASSLGSNTEAFF; cdr3_nt: TGTGCCAGCAGTTTGGGGTCGAACACTGAAGCTTTCTTT
j_call: TRBJ2-3; v_call: TRBV9; d_call: TRBD1; cdr3_length: 16; clone_size: .; cdr3_aa: CASSPNQGGVPDTQYF; cdr3_nt: TGTGCCAGCAGCCCCAATCAAGGGGGCGTCCCAGATACGCAGTATTTT
j_call: TRBJ1-1; v_call: TRBV30; d_call: .; cdr3_length: 11; clone_size: .; cdr3_aa: CAFGRNTEAFF; cdr3_nt: TGTGCCTTTGGGCGGAACACTGAAGCTTTCTTT
j_call: TRBJ2-3; v_call: TRBV9; d_call: .; cdr3_length: 14; clone_size: once; cdr3_aa: CASSVEGSTDTQYF; cdr3_nt: TGTGCCAGCAGCGTAGAAGGTAGCACAGATACGCAGTATTTT
j_call: TRBJ2-3; v_call: TRBV7-2; d_call: .; cdr3_length: 14; clone_size: .; cdr3_aa: CASSQGRSTDTQYF; cdr3_nt: TGTGCCAGCAGCCAAGGACGAAGCACAGATACGCAGTATTTT
j_call: TRBJ2-5; v_call: TRBV11-2; d_call: TRBD1; cdr3_length: 17; clone_size: .; cdr3_aa: CASSYLRTGGVWETQYF; cdr3_nt: TGTGCCAGCAGCTATCTTAGGACAGGGGGAGTCTGGGAGACCCAGTACTTC
j_call: TRBJ1-1; v_call: TRBV7-2; d_call: .; cdr3_length: 19; clone_size: .; cdr3_aa: CASSSNRPTLSILNTEAFF; cdr3_nt: TGTGCCAGCAGCTCCAATAGGCCCACCCTATCCATATTGAACACTGAAGCTTTCTTT
j_call: TRBJ1-1; v_call: TRBV6-1; d_call: .; cdr3_length: 12; clone_size: .; cdr3_aa: CASSELGQKAFF; cdr3_nt: TGTGCCAGCAGTGAATTAGGTCAGAAAGCTTTCTTT
j_call: TRBJ1-4; v_call: TRBV24-1; d_call: TRBD1; cdr3_length: 15; clone_size: .; cdr3_aa: CATWEQGRESEKLFF; cdr3_nt: TGTGCCACTTGGGAACAGGGGAGGGAGTCTGAAAAACTGTTTTTT
j_call: TRBJ1-2; v_call: TRBV4-1; d_call: .; cdr3_length: 17; clone_size: .; cdr3_aa: CASSQEGRGPFSGGYTF; cdr3_nt: TGCGCCAGCAGCCAAGAGGGAAGAGGGCCCTTTAGCGGAGGCTACACCTTC
j_call: TRBJ1-1; v_call: TRBV19; d_call: .; cdr3_length: 14; clone_size: .; cdr3_aa: CATTDGQLNTEAFF; cdr3_nt: TGTGCCACCACCGACGGACAGCTGAACACTGAAGCTTTCTTT
j_call: TRBJ2-3; v_call: TRBV11-2; d_call: TRBD2; cdr3_length: 17; clone_size: .; cdr3_aa: CASSLGRTGGPEDTQYF; cdr3_nt: TGTGCCAGCAGCTTGGGGAGGACGGGAGGGCCTGAAGATACGCAGTATTTT